This T cell receptor beta chain was identified in a study of T cell responses to AZD1222 COVID-19 vaccine. Notes on the study in general: Epitopes outside B.1.351 and B.1.1.7 mutated regions reportedly drew nearly half of spike TCRs.

Points on this clone: Its antigen is unknown.

CDR3 length: 15 residues. The germline gives CDR1 SGHRS, CDR2 YFSETQ. V lost 1 base to trimming and J lost 1 base, with 11 bases between them. TCRdb keeps only in-frame clones here, not all; method: immunoSEQ multiplex PCR. The profile shows under 200,000 clones, about 88% of them singletons. The chain has TRBV5-1 and TRBJ2-5, with D hard to call. The material sequenced was peripheral blood, taken on day 0 of AZD1222 vaccination. The TCR originated in an adult in good health. The DNA of the CDR3 is TGCGCCAGCAGCTTGTTTACTCAAAGCCAAGAGACCCAGTACTTC. Encoded protein: CASSLFTQSQETQYF.